Following are 6 T cell receptor beta chains from one sample sequenced in a study of blood T cell repertoires in COVID-19. The table came from immunoSEQ multiplex PCR; TCRdb's copy has only in-frame clones and leaves some out. The profile shows about 230,000 clones, 84% of them singletons. The sequencing input was peripheral blood. These TCRs come from a man aged 35 to 55 who had recovered from COVID-19.

Only one count was recorded for this clone. J is TRBJ2-5 and V is TRBV11-2, with TRBD2 as a possible D gene (6 bases). CDR1 SGHAT and CDR2 FQNNGV come from the germline V gene. V gave up 5 bases and J gave up 2 bases, with 12 bases separating them. The length of the CDR3 is 14 residues. The CDR3 DNA follows: TGTGCCAGCAGCGTCGGGGGTATACAAGAGACCCAGTACTTC. This sequence encodes CASSVGGIQETQYF.

This chain links TRBV5-1 with TRBJ2-7; no definite D call. The CDR3 contains 16 residues. Trimming took off 1 base at V and 0 bases at J, with 14 bases between the two ends. In germline, CDR1 is SGHRS, CDR2 YFSETQ. CDR3: CASSLFGGESSYEQYF. CDR3 bases: TGCGCCAGCAGCTTGTTTGGCGGAGAAAGCTCCTACGAGCAGTACTTC.

The J gene is TRBJ2-1, the V gene TRBV7-2; 8 nucleotides agree with TRBD1. Unmatched junction bases numbered 6, after V lost 2 bases and J lost 9 bases. The CDR3 spans 14 residues. The germline CDR1 and CDR2 sequences are SGHTA and FQGNSA. The DNA of the CDR3 is TGTGCCAGCAGCTTACAAACAGGGACAGGTGAGCAGTTCTTC. Amino acids: CASSLQTGTGEQFF.

The chain has TRBV10-1 and TRBJ2-5; 12 bases fit TRBD2. Unmatched junction bases numbered 5, after V lost 7 bases and J lost 2 bases. The germline V gene has CDR1 WNHNN and CDR2 SYGVQD (reference sequence). CDR3 length: 15 residues. The CDR3 nucleotides read TGCGCCAGCAAGACTAGCGGGAGTCGACAAGAGACCCAGTACTTC. Protein sequence: CASKTSGSRQETQYF.

This clone was observed a few times. This rearrangement joins TRBV27 to TRBJ2-3, with a possible D match to TRBD2 (5 bases). Trimming removed 6 bases at V and 1 base at J, with 8 bases between. This CDR3 contains 13 residues. The germline V gene has CDR1 MNHEY and CDR2 SMNVEV (reference sequence). The CDR3 coding sequence is TGTGCCAGCAGGCTTAGCGGCACAGATACGCAGTATTTT. Translating gives CASRLSGTDTQYF.

The J gene is TRBJ2-1, the V gene TRBV7-2; D gene unclear. This CDR3 has 13 residues. CDR1 and CDR2 from the germline V gene are SGHTA and FQGNSA. Trimming removed 4 bases at V and 7 bases at J, with 11 bases between. CDR3 in DNA: TGTGCCAGCAGCTCCAGTAGCTCTAATGAGCAGTTCTTC. The encoded protein is CASSSSSSNEQFF.